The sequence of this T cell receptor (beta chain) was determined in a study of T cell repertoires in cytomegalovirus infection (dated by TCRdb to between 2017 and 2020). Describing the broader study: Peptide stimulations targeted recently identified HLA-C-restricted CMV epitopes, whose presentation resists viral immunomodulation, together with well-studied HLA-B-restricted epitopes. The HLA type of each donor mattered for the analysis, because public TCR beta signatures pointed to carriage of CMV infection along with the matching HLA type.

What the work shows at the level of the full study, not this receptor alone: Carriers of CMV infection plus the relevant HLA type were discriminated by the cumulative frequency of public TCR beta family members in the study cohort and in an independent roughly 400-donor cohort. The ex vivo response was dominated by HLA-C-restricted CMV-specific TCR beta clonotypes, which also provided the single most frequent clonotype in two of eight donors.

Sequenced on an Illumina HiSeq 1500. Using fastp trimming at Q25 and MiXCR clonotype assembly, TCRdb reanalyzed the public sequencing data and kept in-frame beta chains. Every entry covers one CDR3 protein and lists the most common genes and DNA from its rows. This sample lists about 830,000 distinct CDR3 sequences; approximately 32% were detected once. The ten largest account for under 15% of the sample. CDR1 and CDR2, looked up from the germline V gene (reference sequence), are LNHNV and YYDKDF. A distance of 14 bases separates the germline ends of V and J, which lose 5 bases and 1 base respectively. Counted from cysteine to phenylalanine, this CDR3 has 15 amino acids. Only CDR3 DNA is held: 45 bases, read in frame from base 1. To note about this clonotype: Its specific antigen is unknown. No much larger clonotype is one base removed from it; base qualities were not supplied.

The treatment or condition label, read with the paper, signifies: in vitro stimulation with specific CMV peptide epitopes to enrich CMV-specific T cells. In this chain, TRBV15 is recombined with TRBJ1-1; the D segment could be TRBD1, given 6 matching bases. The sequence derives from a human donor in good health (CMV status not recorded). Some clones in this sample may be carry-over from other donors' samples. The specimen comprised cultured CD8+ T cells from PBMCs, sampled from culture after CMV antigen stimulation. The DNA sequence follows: TGTGCCACCAGCGGACTACAGGGATGGAACACTGAAGCTTTCTTT. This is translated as CATSGLQGWNTEAFF.